One and the same sample provided the 2 T cell receptor beta chains below, sequenced in a study of cytomegalovirus exposure and HLA in healthy donors. The PCR employed 60 Vbeta primers together with 13 Jbeta primers. Sequencing was performed with immunoSEQ multiplex PCR; in TCRdb, only in-frame clones are kept and a portion is missing. The table records over 150,000 clones, around 70% of them present only once. The source material was PBMCs. These receptors all come from a male donor in good health and CMV-seronegative.

The chain links TRBV30 to TRBJ1-3; D not certain. The CDR3 has 13 residues. The V gene's germline CDR1 is GTSNPN and CDR2 SVGIG (reference sequence). The CDR3 DNA reads TGTGCTCGAGGAGGGCAAGACCGAAACACCATATATTTT. Translated, it gives CARGGQDRNTIYF.

This sequence joins TRBV4-1 and TRBJ2-7; TRBD1 agrees at 10 bases. V shed 5 bases, J shed 6 bases, and the junction held 10 bases outside the gene matches. The CDR3 spans 15 residues. Germline CDR1 is MGHRA and CDR2 is YSYEKL. The CDR3 spells CASSAGQGSFGEQYF. The DNA of the CDR3 is TGCGCCAGCAGCGCGGGACAGGGGAGTTTCGGCGAGCAGTACTTC.